The clone carrying this T cell receptor beta chain was counted a few times. Its target is unknown. Scientists made TCR beta libraries using quantitative 5'-RACE with molecular barcodes. TCRdb re-called the 5' RACE reads with MiXCR, one entry per CDR3 protein. The profile shows more than 150,000 distinct CDR3 sequences, roughly 12% of them singletons. The sample is drawn from a study of CD8 T cells in ankylosing spondylitis. Study results and caveats: Prior literature has documented some motif variants in synovial fluid and blood from reactive arthritis. Reportedly, significant enrichment of disease-linked clones occurred in matched ankylosing spondylitis synovial fluid. A CD8+ phenotype characterized the disease-linked clones, which were relatively rare in peripheral blood.

The CDR3 sequence is 16 residues long. V was clipped by 4 bases and J by 3 bases; unmatched bases: 12. CDR1 is SGHRS and CDR2 is YFSETQ in the germline V gene. The sequence was collected from a male donor with ankylosing spondylitis or in good health (not recorded which). The sample consisted of blood, either unsorted or a sorted T cell fraction (not recorded which). V usage is TRBV5-1 and J usage is TRBJ2-7, with TRBD1 matching 8 bases. CDR3 region: CASSVGQALPVYEQYF. CDR3 bases: TGCGCCAGCAGCGTGGGACAGGCCCTCCCCGTCTACGAGCAGTACTTC.